The rows below give T cell receptor beta chains drawn from one sample of a study of shared clonotypes between healthy human individuals. The method was immunoSEQ multiplex PCR; TCRdb's version includes in-frame clones alone and lacks a portion of them. The repertoire includes approximately 500,000 clones, around 79% of them detected once, and over 10% sits in the top ten. Sequencing used PBMCs. The receptor source for this set is a woman in her thirties or forties in good health. Some clones in this sample may be carry-over from other donors' samples. Each CDR3 is given with its conserved first and last residue. A D gene is named only where the DNA matches it firmly. Where a row states a size, it is once, few, many or the class of an expanded clone; other rows omit it.

v_call: TRBV2
d_call: TRBD1
clone_size: .
j_call: TRBJ2-5
cdr3_length: 15
cdr3_aa: CASSAQTGRGETQYF
cdr3_nt: TGTGCCAGCAGTGCACAGACAGGGCGCGGGGAGACCCAGTACTTC

v_call: TRBV29-1
d_call: .
clone_size: .
j_call: TRBJ2-6
cdr3_length: 16
cdr3_aa: CSVARDTDSGANVLTF
cdr3_nt: TGCAGCGTCGCTAGGGACACCGACTCTGGGGCCAACGTCCTGACTTTC

v_call: TRBV5-1
d_call: TRBD1
clone_size: .
j_call: TRBJ2-7
cdr3_length: 15
cdr3_aa: CASSLAGDRVYEQYF
cdr3_nt: TGCGCCAGCAGCTTGGCCGGCGACAGGGTCTACGAGCAGTACTTC

v_call: TRBV10-3
d_call: .
clone_size: .
j_call: TRBJ2-3
cdr3_length: 16
cdr3_aa: CAISEEPAGLVDTQYF
cdr3_nt: TGTGCCATCAGTGAAGAGCCAGCGGGCCTGGTGGATACGCAGTATTTT

v_call: TRBV7-8
d_call: .
clone_size: .
j_call: TRBJ1-6
cdr3_length: 16
cdr3_aa: CASSLQRVFYNSPLHF
cdr3_nt: TGTGCCAGCAGCTTGCAGAGGGTGTTCTATAATTCACCCCTCCACTTT

v_call: TRBV19
d_call: .
clone_size: .
j_call: TRBJ2-1
cdr3_length: 18
cdr3_aa: CASSIDGRSLMGYNEQFF
cdr3_nt: TGTGCCAGTAGTATAGATGGTCGTTCTCTTATGGGCTACAATGAGCAGTTCTTC

v_call: TRBV30
d_call: .
clone_size: .
j_call: TRBJ2-5
cdr3_length: 12
cdr3_aa: CAWTNQGKTQYF
cdr3_nt: TGTGCCTGGACCAACCAGGGAAAGACCCAGTACTTC

v_call: TRBV11-1
d_call: TRBD2
clone_size: .
j_call: TRBJ2-7
cdr3_length: 16
cdr3_aa: CASSSGLAGGFYEQYF
cdr3_nt: TGTGCCAGCAGCTCCGGACTAGCGGGAGGCTTCTACGAGCAGTACTTC

v_call: TRBV28
d_call: .
clone_size: .
j_call: TRBJ1-2
cdr3_length: 16
cdr3_aa: CASSAGGALSLYGYTF
cdr3_nt: TGTGCCAGCAGTGCCGGCGGGGCCCTAAGCCTCTATGGCTACACCTTC

v_call: TRBV2
d_call: .
clone_size: .
j_call: TRBJ1-2
cdr3_length: 14
cdr3_aa: CASSPPGTDYGYTF
cdr3_nt: TGTGCCAGCTCCCCCCCCGGGACGGACTATGGCTACACCTTC

v_call: TRBV27
d_call: TRBD2
clone_size: .
j_call: TRBJ2-7
cdr3_length: 15
cdr3_aa: CASSLRSGRANEQYF
cdr3_nt: TGTGCCAGCAGTTTAAGGAGCGGGAGGGCCAACGAGCAGTACTTC

v_call: TRBV27
d_call: .
clone_size: .
j_call: TRBJ2-5
cdr3_length: 16
cdr3_aa: CASSALGNRPIETQYF
cdr3_nt: TGTGCCAGCAGCGCTTTAGGGAACAGGCCTATAGAGACCCAGTACTTC

v_call: TRBV5-8
d_call: .
clone_size: .
j_call: TRBJ2-1
cdr3_length: 12
cdr3_aa: CASSLLGNEQFF
cdr3_nt: TGTGCCAGCAGCTTGCTGGGGAATGAGCAGTTCTTC

v_call: TRBV6-1
d_call: .
clone_size: .
j_call: TRBJ1-6
cdr3_length: 13
cdr3_aa: CASMQGLNSPLHF
cdr3_nt: TGTGCCAGCATGCAGGGGCTAAATTCACCCCTCCACTTT

v_call: TRBV28
d_call: .
clone_size: .
j_call: TRBJ1-5
cdr3_length: 16
cdr3_aa: CASSLQGRRGNQPQHF
cdr3_nt: TGTGCCAGCAGTCTCCAGGGGAGAAGGGGCAATCAGCCCCAGCATTTT

v_call: TRBV27
d_call: TRBD1
clone_size: .
j_call: TRBJ2-5
cdr3_length: 14
cdr3_aa: CASSLHGQGETQYF
cdr3_nt: TGTGCCAGCAGTCTACACGGACAGGGGGAGACCCAGTACTTC

v_call: TRBV19
d_call: .
clone_size: once
j_call: TRBJ2-2
cdr3_length: 15
cdr3_aa: CASSIEVRGPGELFF
cdr3_nt: TGTGCCAGTAGTATAGAGGTGAGAGGTCCCGGGGAGCTGTTTTTT

v_call: TRBV19
d_call: TRBD2
clone_size: .
j_call: TRBJ2-3
cdr3_length: 15
cdr3_aa: CASSALAGGTDTQYF
cdr3_nt: TGTGCCAGTAGTGCACTAGCGGGAGGGACAGATACGCAGTATTTT

v_call: TRBV11-2
d_call: .
clone_size: .
j_call: TRBJ2-3
cdr3_length: 13
cdr3_aa: CASSWGVADTQYF
cdr3_nt: TGTGCCAGCAGCTGGGGGGTTGCAGATACGCAGTATTTT

v_call: TRBV7-6
d_call: .
clone_size: .
j_call: TRBJ2-1
cdr3_length: 16
cdr3_aa: CASSPLRLGSGYEQFF
cdr3_nt: TGTGCCAGCAGCCCCCTACGTCTCGGATCCGGATATGAGCAGTTCTTC

v_call: TRBV18
d_call: .
clone_size: .
j_call: TRBJ1-2
cdr3_length: 14
cdr3_aa: CASSPPTGVGGYTF
cdr3_nt: TGTGCCAGCTCACCCCCTACGGGGGTGGGAGGCTACACCTTC

v_call: TRBV7-2
d_call: .
clone_size: .
j_call: TRBJ2-1
cdr3_length: 15
cdr3_aa: CASSPGLPWGDEQFF
cdr3_nt: TGTGCCAGCAGCCCAGGACTTCCATGGGGCGATGAGCAGTTCTTC

v_call: TRBV4-3
d_call: .
clone_size: once
j_call: TRBJ2-2
cdr3_length: 14
cdr3_aa: CASSQGAGTGELFF
cdr3_nt: TGCGCCAGCAGCCAGGGGGCTGGCACCGGGGAGCTGTTTTTT

v_call: TRBV5-8
d_call: .
clone_size: .
j_call: TRBJ2-7
cdr3_length: 13
cdr3_aa: CASSLTGSYEQYF
cdr3_nt: TGTGCCAGCAGCTTAACAGGGTCCTACGAGCAGTACTTC

v_call: TRBV2
d_call: .
clone_size: once
j_call: TRBJ2-2
cdr3_length: 14
cdr3_aa: CASSESRNTGELFF
cdr3_nt: TGTGCCAGCAGTGAAAGCAGGAACACCGGGGAGCTGTTTTTT

v_call: TRBV13
d_call: TRBD2
clone_size: .
j_call: TRBJ2-1
cdr3_length: 17
cdr3_aa: CASSPRAGTSGRNEQFF
cdr3_nt: TGTGCCAGCAGCCCCCGGGCCGGGACTAGCGGGAGGAATGAGCAGTTCTTC

v_call: TRBV13
d_call: .
clone_size: .
j_call: TRBJ2-7
cdr3_length: 14
cdr3_aa: CASSLGPIIYEQYF
cdr3_nt: TGTGCCAGCAGCTTGGGACCGATTATCTACGAGCAGTACTTC

v_call: TRBV10-1
d_call: TRBD2
clone_size: .
j_call: TRBJ2-7
cdr3_length: 18
cdr3_aa: CASRAPGLAGGGKYEQYF
cdr3_nt: TGCGCCAGCAGAGCTCCGGGACTAGCGGGAGGAGGTAAGTACGAGCAGTACTTC

v_call: TRBV30
d_call: TRBD1
clone_size: .
j_call: TRBJ1-3
cdr3_length: 13
cdr3_aa: CAERDRRLDTIYF
cdr3_nt: TGTGCTGAGAGGGACAGGAGGTTAGACACCATATATTTT

v_call: TRBV5-1
d_call: TRBD1
clone_size: .
j_call: TRBJ1-4
cdr3_length: 14
cdr3_aa: CASSADRGQVKLFF
cdr3_nt: TGCGCCAGCAGCGCGGACAGGGGTCAGGTGAAACTGTTTTTT

v_call: TRBV18
d_call: .
clone_size: .
j_call: TRBJ1-3
cdr3_length: 15
cdr3_aa: CASSPLGASGNTIYF
cdr3_nt: TGTGCCAGCTCACCACTCGGGGCGAGTGGAAACACCATATATTTT

v_call: TRBV12-5
d_call: .
clone_size: .
j_call: TRBJ1-2
cdr3_length: 13
cdr3_aa: CASAPDGSYGYTF
cdr3_nt: TGTGCTAGTGCCCCGGACGGATCCTATGGCTACACCTTC

v_call: TRBV14
d_call: .
clone_size: .
j_call: TRBJ2-3
cdr3_length: 15
cdr3_aa: CASSETGHSTDTQYF
cdr3_nt: TGTGCCAGCAGCGAAACGGGACACAGCACAGATACGCAGTATTTT

v_call: TRBV25-1
d_call: .
clone_size: .
j_call: TRBJ2-7
cdr3_length: 12
cdr3_aa: CASSGLPGEQYF
cdr3_nt: TGTGCCAGCAGTGGGCTCCCAGGGGAGCAGTACTTC

v_call: TRBV4-1
d_call: TRBD2
clone_size: .
j_call: TRBJ2-5
cdr3_length: 15
cdr3_aa: CASSQGFPSGETQYF
cdr3_nt: TGCGCCAGCAGCCAAGGTTTTCCTAGCGGAGAGACCCAGTACTTC

v_call: TRBV5-1
d_call: .
clone_size: .
j_call: TRBJ2-7
cdr3_length: 13
cdr3_aa: CASSLEGNYEQYF
cdr3_nt: TGCGCCAGCAGCTTGGAGGGTAACTACGAGCAGTACTTC

v_call: TRBV5-4
d_call: TRBD2
clone_size: once
j_call: TRBJ2-5
cdr3_length: 15
cdr3_aa: CASSLTSGGQETQYF
cdr3_nt: TGTGCCAGCAGCTTGACTAGCGGGGGCCAAGAGACCCAGTACTTC

v_call: TRBV18
d_call: TRBD1
clone_size: .
j_call: TRBJ1-1
cdr3_length: 15
cdr3_aa: CASSLRQGQNTEAFF
cdr3_nt: TGTGCCAGCTCACTGCGACAGGGGCAGAACACTGAAGCTTTCTTT

v_call: TRBV5-1
d_call: TRBD2
clone_size: .
j_call: TRBJ2-3
cdr3_length: 17
cdr3_aa: CASSRRTSGRITDTQYF
cdr3_nt: TGCGCCAGCAGCCGGAGGACTAGCGGGAGGATCACAGATACGCAGTATTTT

v_call: TRBV11-1
d_call: .
clone_size: few
j_call: TRBJ2-7
cdr3_length: 15
cdr3_aa: CASSVSVGVGYEQYF
cdr3_nt: TGTGCCAGCAGCGTCTCGGTGGGGGTCGGCTACGAGCAGTACTTC

v_call: TRBV5-1
d_call: .
clone_size: .
j_call: TRBJ1-4
cdr3_length: 17
cdr3_aa: CASSLWPRGNHNEKLFF
cdr3_nt: TGCGCCAGCAGCTTATGGCCCCGGGGCAACCATAATGAAAAACTGTTTTTT

v_call: TRBV7-2
d_call: .
clone_size: .
j_call: TRBJ2-7
cdr3_length: 15
cdr3_aa: CASSSPGQGKVGQYF
cdr3_nt: TGTGCCAGCAGCTCGCCAGGGCAGGGAAAGGTCGGGCAGTACTTC

v_call: TRBV6-4
d_call: .
clone_size: few
j_call: TRBJ1-2
cdr3_length: 14
cdr3_aa: CASSEQATNYGYTF
cdr3_nt: TGTGCCAGCAGTGAACAGGCTACTAACTATGGCTACACCTTC

v_call: TRBV7-2
d_call: TRBD2
clone_size: .
j_call: TRBJ2-1
cdr3_length: 14
cdr3_aa: CASSLAGGPNEQFF
cdr3_nt: TGTGCCAGCAGCTTAGCGGGAGGGCCCAATGAGCAGTTCTTC

v_call: TRBV5-1
d_call: .
clone_size: once
j_call: TRBJ2-3
cdr3_length: 14
cdr3_aa: CASSIQGITDTQYF
cdr3_nt: TGCGCCAGCAGCATACAGGGAATCACAGATACGCAGTATTTT

v_call: TRBV4-1
d_call: .
clone_size: .
j_call: TRBJ2-7
cdr3_length: 14
cdr3_aa: CASSQTTLQGEQYF
cdr3_nt: TGCGCCAGCAGCCAAACAACTTTACAAGGCGAGCAGTACTTC

v_call: TRBV5-1
d_call: TRBD2
clone_size: .
j_call: TRBJ2-7
cdr3_length: 15
cdr3_aa: CASSLVLAGDYEQYF
cdr3_nt: TGCGCCAGCAGCTTGGTACTAGCGGGAGATTACGAGCAGTACTTC

v_call: TRBV7-3
d_call: TRBD2
clone_size: .
j_call: TRBJ2-3
cdr3_length: 15
cdr3_aa: CASSSTGLVRDTQYF
cdr3_nt: TGTGCCAGCAGCTCAACGGGACTAGTTAGGGATACGCAGTATTTT

v_call: TRBV7-2
d_call: TRBD1
clone_size: .
j_call: TRBJ1-4
cdr3_length: 15
cdr3_aa: CASSLVAGGAEKLFF
cdr3_nt: TGTGCCAGCAGCTTAGTAGCAGGGGGCGCGGAGAAACTGTTTTTT

v_call: TRBV28
d_call: .
clone_size: .
j_call: TRBJ2-7
cdr3_length: 15
cdr3_aa: CASRPGQAFPYEQYF
cdr3_nt: TGTGCCAGCAGACCCGGCCAAGCCTTTCCCTACGAGCAGTACTTC

v_call: TRBV5-1
d_call: .
clone_size: .
j_call: TRBJ1-2
cdr3_length: 14
cdr3_aa: CASSLVDSWNGYTF
cdr3_nt: TGCGCCAGCAGCTTGGTGGACAGTTGGAATGGCTACACCTTC

v_call: TRBV2
d_call: .
clone_size: few
j_call: TRBJ2-2
cdr3_length: 15
cdr3_aa: CASSEGQKNTGELFF
cdr3_nt: TGTGCCAGCAGTGAAGGACAGAAGAACACCGGGGAGCTGTTTTTT

v_call: TRBV5-1
d_call: TRBD2
clone_size: few
j_call: TRBJ2-2
cdr3_length: 17
cdr3_aa: CASSLVSSGRIDGELFF
cdr3_nt: TGCGCCAGCAGCTTGGTTTCCAGCGGGAGGATCGACGGGGAGCTGTTTTTT

v_call: TRBV11-2
d_call: .
clone_size: many
j_call: TRBJ1-1
cdr3_length: 14
cdr3_aa: CASSQRITGTEAFF
cdr3_nt: TGTGCCAGCAGCCAGCGAATTACAGGGACTGAAGCTTTCTTT